These 31 T cell receptor beta chains were all obtained from the same sample, sequenced in a study of T cell responses to AZD1222 COVID-19 vaccine. Profiling relied on immunoSEQ multiplex PCR, and the TCRdb table lists in-frame clones only, not all of them. The top ten clones hold 25% to 30% of a sample with around 200,000 clones, roughly 91% of them seen once. This specimen was peripheral blood, taken 28 days after the second AZD1222 dose. These receptors originate from an adult who received the AZD1222 COVID-19 vaccine.

The chain has TRBV2 and TRBJ2-2, with D uncertain. The ends were cut back, 4 bases at V and 6 bases at J, with 6 bases in the middle. CDR1 is SNHLY, CDR2 FYNNEI, per germline. The length of the CDR3 is 12 residues. The DNA of the CDR3 is TGTGCCAGCAGTGTGGGATCCGGGGAGCTGTTTTTT. Amino acid sequence: CASSVGSGELFF.

J is TRBJ2-7 and V is TRBV7-2; a possible D gene is TRBD1 (6 bases). The CDR3 extends over 16 amino acids. Between the trimmed V and J ends, which lost 5 bases and 2 bases, there was a span of 19 bases. The germline gives CDR1 SGHTA, CDR2 FQGNSA. CDR3 sequence reads: CASSHQRWRTAYEQYF. The CDR3 region has the DNA TGTGCCAGCAGCCATCAAAGGTGGAGGACAGCCTACGAGCAGTACTTC.

This chain connects TRBV30 to TRBJ2-7; no firm D call. The CDR3 has 11 residues. Germline V gene data show CDR1 as GTSNPN and CDR2 as SVGIG (reference sequence). Between the trimmed V and J ends, which lost 0 bases and 3 bases, there was a span of 3 bases. CDR3 region: CAWSVNYEQYF. As DNA, the CDR3 is TGTGCCTGGAGTGTAAACTACGAGCAGTACTTC. The variable domain in full, with the rest retrieved from reference TRBV30 and TRBJ2-7, is SQTIHQWPATLVQPVGSPLSLECTVEGTSNPNLYWYRQAAGRGLQLLFYSVGIGQISSEVPQNLSASRPQDRQFILSSKKLLLSDSGFYLCAWSVNYEQYFGPGTRLTVT.

This chain joins TRBV28 and TRBJ2-7; 10 nucleotides match TRBD2. Trimming cost V 3 bases and J 3 bases; bases outside gene matches: 5. This CDR3 comprises 15 residues. Germline V gene data show CDR1 as MDHEN and CDR2 as SYDVKM. The CDR3 reads CASSLRTSGNYEQYF. In nucleotides, the CDR3 is TGTGCCAGCAGTTTGCGGACTAGCGGCAACTACGAGCAGTACTTC.

The J gene is TRBJ2-1, the V gene TRBV7-9; TRBD1 is a possible D gene (6 bases). Germline CDR1 reads SEHNR; CDR2 reads FQNEAQ (reference sequence). This CDR3 comprises 15 residues. V lost 6 bases and J lost 6, with 18 bases in between. The DNA of the CDR3 is TGTGCCAGCAGTCCTCCCGAGGGGGACCTCAATGAGCAGTTCTTC. This encodes CASSPPEGDLNEQFF.

This clone appeared a few times. CDR3 bases: TGTGCCAGCAGTAGGGGACGCTCCGATGGAAACACCATATATTTT. It translates to CASSRGRSDGNTIYF. The rearrangement joins TRBV6-5 to TRBJ1-3, with D possibly TRBD1 on 5 matching bases. Per the germline V gene, CDR1 is MNHEY and CDR2 is SVGAGI. The length of the CDR3 is 15 residues. With 5 bases removed from V and 3 bases from J, the gap between germline ends came to 14 bases.

The V and J genes are TRBV20-1 and TRBJ1-3; tentatively, D is TRBD1 (5 bases). The ends were cut back, 3 bases at V and 2 bases at J, with 8 bases in the middle. This CDR3 is built from 13 residues. CDR1 is DFQATT, CDR2 SNEGSKA, per germline (reference sequence). This CDR3 reads CSASQGAGNTIYF. The CDR3 DNA sequence: TGCAGTGCTAGTCAGGGAGCTGGAAACACCATATATTTT.

The rearrangement links TRBV6-2 or TRBV6-3 to TRBJ2-1; 12 positions match TRBD2. The CDR3 sequence is 17 residues long. V lost 5 bases, J lost 0 bases, and 5 bases stayed unmatched. The germline CDR1 and CDR2 sequences are MNHEY and SVGEGT. CDR3 in DNA: TGTGCCAGCAGTCCAGGACTAGCGGGACGCTCCTACAATGAGCAGTTCTTC. It specifies CASSPGLAGRSYNEQFF.

In this sample, this clone turned up once. The gene calls are TRBV7-9 and TRBJ1-1; TRBD1 aligns across 9 bases. CDR1 SEHNR and CDR2 FQNEAQ come from the germline V gene (reference sequence). The CDR3 spans 15 residues. Germline trimming cut 5 bases from V and 4 bases from J; bases unmatched to any gene: 8. The CDR3 DNA is TGTGCCAGCAGCCCACTACAGGGGGCGAGCACTGAAGCTTTCTTT. Residues: CASSPLQGASTEAFF.

The table lists this clone with many counts. This chain joins TRBV6-1 and TRBJ2-1, with 10 bases aligning to TRBD2. Germline lookup yields CDR1 MNHNS and CDR2 SASEGT. J gave up 8 bases and V 1 base, and 5 bases lay outside the gene matches. The CDR3 has 15 amino acids. CDR3 in amino acids: CASSEELAGSHEQFF. DNA of the CDR3: TGTGCCAGCAGTGAAGAACTAGCGGGGTCCCATGAGCAGTTCTTC.

The chain links TRBV28 to TRBJ1-2, with TRBD1 identical over 7 bases. CDR1 is MDHEN and CDR2 is SYDVKM in the germline V gene. V shed 7 bases and J 8 bases; nucleotides not matched to a gene: 10. This CDR3 is built from 13 residues. Here the CDR3 DNA reads TGTGCCAGCATTACAGGACAGGCCCGGGGCTACACCTTC. Its protein is CASITGQARGYTF.

The V gene is TRBV5-1, the J gene TRBJ2-3; D gene unclear. The CDR3 length is 15 residues. Trimming stripped 0 bases from V and 2 bases from J, with 10 bases between. Germline loops: CDR1 SGHRS, CDR2 YFSETQ. CDR3 nucleotides: TGCGCCAGCAGCTTGGGCGGAGACATCACAGATACGCAGTATTTT. Its protein is CASSLGGDITDTQYF.

The genes are TRBV6-2 or TRBV6-3 and TRBJ1-6, with D tentatively TRBD1 (6 bases). The CDR3 totals 16 residues. Trimming left V 6 bases short and J 6 bases short, with 18 bases between. CDR1 and CDR2 from the germline V gene are MNHEY and SVGEGT. CDR3 DNA: TGTGCCAGCAGCGACGGGCCGGACAGCCTTAATTCACCCCTCCACTTT. Translation gives CASSDGPDSLNSPLHF.

This CDR3 reads CATSRDPSGRIYNEQFF. CDR3 in DNA: TGTGCCACCAGCAGAGACCCTAGCGGGAGGATCTACAATGAGCAGTTCTTC. The rearrangement joins TRBV15 to TRBJ2-1; TRBD2 matches at 11 bases. The V gene's germline CDR1 is LNHNV and CDR2 YYDKDF (reference sequence). The length of the CDR3 is 17 residues. Trimming at V came to 0 bases and at J to 3 bases, leaving 4 bases not matched to a gene.

In DNA form, the CDR3 reads TGCAGTGCTAGTGCCCCCGGGACAGGGAACACTGAAGCTTTCTTT. Translating it yields CSASAPGTGNTEAFF. V gene TRBV20-1 combines with J gene TRBJ1-1; TRBD1 aligns across 8 bases. The CDR3 has 15 residues. The germline CDR1 and CDR2 sequences are DFQATT and SNEGSKA (reference sequence). Trimming cost V 3 bases and J 1 base; bases outside gene matches: 7.

This clone was found a few times. The genes are TRBV19 and TRBJ1-5; TRBD1 matches 12 bases. The germline V gene has CDR1 LNHDA and CDR2 SQIVND (reference sequence). The CDR3 spans 16 residues. The ends lost 6 bases at V and 7 bases at J; junction bases unmatched: 10. The CDR3 spells CASSTQGQGAWQPQHF. CDR3 bases: TGTGCCAGTAGCACCCAGGGACAGGGGGCATGGCAGCCCCAGCATTTT.

Worth noting for this clone: The junction departs from the called germline gene at one end, perhaps through a read error. This sequence joins TRBV7-7 and TRBJ2-2, with D unclear. The CDR3 covers 12 residues. CDR1 and CDR2 from the germline V gene are SSHAT and FNYEAQ (reference sequence). Here the CDR3 reads CASSSYTGELFF. As DNA, the CDR3 is TGTGCTAGCAGCTCTTACACCGGGGAGCTGTTTTTT. Combining the CDR3 with reference TRBV7-7 and TRBJ2-2 gives the whole variable domain GAGVSQSPRYKVTKRGQDVTLRCDPISSHATLYWYQQALGQGPEFLTYFNYEAQPDKSGLPSDRFSAERPEGSISTLTIQRTEQRDSAMYRCASSSYTGELFFGEGSRLTVL.

The chain joins TRBV25-1 to TRBJ2-7; the D call may be TRBD1 or TRBD2 (5 bases each). Per germline, CDR1 MGHDK and CDR2 SYGVNS. This CDR3 spans 15 amino acids. Trimming shortened V by 5 bases and J by 3 bases, and 17 bases separated the two germline ends. As DNA, the CDR3 is TGTGCCAGCAGTCCCGGGGCCGGGCGGATCTACGAGCAGTACTTC. Translation: CASSPGAGRIYEQYF.

As concerns this clone: Other DNA sequences from this sample encode an identical CDR3 as well. This sequence joins TRBV6-5 and TRBJ1-1, with 8 bases matching TRBD1. From germline, CDR1 is MNHEY and CDR2 SVGAGI. There are 14 residues in the CDR3. Germline trimming cut 6 bases from V and 5 bases from J; bases unmatched to any gene: 8. The CDR3 region has the DNA TGTGCCAGCAGGCTAGGACAGGGCAGGACTGAAGCTTTCTTT. It yields the protein CASRLGQGRTEAFF.

The rearrangement links TRBV19 to TRBJ2-3; 9 positions agree with TRBD2. V dropped 6 bases and J dropped 0; count of bases not matched to a gene: 13. The CDR3 length is 18 residues. CDR1 is LNHDA, CDR2 SQIVND, per germline (reference sequence). The CDR3 DNA sequence: TGTGCCAGTAGAAAGAGCCTAGCGGGAAGAAAGAGCACAGATACGCAGTATTTT. Encoded protein: CASRKSLAGRKSTDTQYF.

The J gene is TRBJ2-7, the V gene TRBV15; perhaps TRBD1 as D (6 bases). Germline V gene sequence: CDR1 LNHNV, CDR2 YYDKDF (reference sequence). Trimming stripped 3 bases from V and 3 bases from J, with 15 bases between. This CDR3 has 15 amino acids. Written as DNA, the CDR3 is TGTGCCACCAGCAGGAGAGCCGACAGGAGCTACGAGCAGTACTTC. It is translated as CATSRRADRSYEQYF. The full variable domain, with the rest looked up from reference TRBV15 and TRBJ2-7, is DAMVIQNPRYQVTQFGKPVTLSCSQTLNHNVMYWYQQKSSQAPKLLFHYYDKDFNNEADTPDNFQSRRPNTSFCFLDIRSPGLGDTAMYLCATSRRADRSYEQYFGPGTRLTVT.

The chain links TRBV6-2 or TRBV6-3 to TRBJ2-2; 11 bases align to TRBD2. Per the germline V gene, CDR1 is MNHEY and CDR2 is SVGEGT. The CDR3 loop spans 19 amino acids. J was trimmed by 0 bases and V by 2 bases; bases with no gene match: 8. This chain's CDR3 is CASSYPPFSGRANTGELFF. The CDR3 region has the DNA TGTGCCAGCAGTTACCCTCCCTTTAGCGGGAGGGCGAACACCGGGGAGCTGTTTTTT.

The V gene is TRBV11-3, the J gene TRBJ2-1; D unresolved. V shed 0 bases and J shed 3 bases, with 9 bases lying between them. CDR3 length: 15 amino acids. Germline V gene sequence: CDR1 SGHNT, CDR2 YENEEA. CDR3 sequence: CASSLDPGVYNEQFF. The DNA of the CDR3 is TGTGCCAGCAGCTTAGATCCGGGCGTCTACAATGAGCAGTTCTTC.

About this clone itself: Other DNA sequences in this specimen translate into the identical CDR3. This sequence joins TRBV7-2 and TRBJ2-1, with 8 nucleotides matching TRBD2. The CDR3 sequence is 14 residues long. V dropped 1 base and J dropped 10; count of bases not matched to a gene: 6. Germline loops: CDR1 SGHTA, CDR2 FQGNSA. The CDR3 spells CASSLVGGRREQFF. The CDR3 coding sequence is TGTGCCAGCAGCTTAGTGGGCGGGAGGAGAGAGCAGTTCTTC.

The chain combines TRBV2 with TRBJ1-1; no firm D call. With 0 bases removed from V and 8 bases from J, the gap between germline ends came to 10 bases. This CDR3 spans 13 amino acids. CDR1 and CDR2 from the germline V gene are SNHLY and FYNNEI. The CDR3 DNA reads TGTGCCAGCAGTGAAGCGCGGGTTTCCGAAGCTTTCTTT. Amino acid sequence: CASSEARVSEAFF.

The V and J genes are TRBV7-3 and TRBJ1-2, with D maybe TRBD1 (5 bases). The CDR3 extends over 13 amino acids. V gave up 6 bases and J gave up 6 bases, with 14 bases separating them. The V gene's germline CDR1 is SGHTA and CDR2 FQGTGA. The CDR3 nucleotides are TGTGCCAGCAGTTCCCTTGGGGGGGATGGCTACACCTTC. Its protein product is CASSSLGGDGYTF.

The chain couples TRBV19 to TRBJ1-1, with D possibly matching TRBD1 (5 bases). Germline CDR1 LNHDA, CDR2 SQIVND (reference sequence). The V and J ends lost 3 bases and 3 bases respectively, with 8 bases between them. The CDR3 runs to 13 residues. CDR3 DNA sequence: TGTGCCAGTAGTATTGGGGGGGACACTGAAGCTTTCTTT. This translates into CASSIGGDTEAFF.

The chain carries TRBV11-2 and TRBJ1-5; D is unresolved. This CDR3 has 13 residues. V was trimmed by 2 bases and J by 4 bases, leaving 6 bases between them. CDR1 is SGHAT, CDR2 FQNNGV, per germline. The CDR3 coding sequence is TGTGCCAGCAGCTTAACGGGGAATCAGCCCCAGCATTTT. It specifies CASSLTGNQPQHF.

The V call is TRBV11-2, the J call TRBJ2-3; D is ambiguous. The CDR3 spans 12 residues. Germline V CDR1 and CDR2: SGHAT, FQNNGV. Trimming took off 6 bases at V and 3 bases at J, with 7 bases between the two ends. The DNA of the CDR3 is TGTGCCAGCAGTGGGGAAACAGATACGCAGTATTTT. Protein product: CASSGETDTQYF.

The chain combines TRBV6-4 with TRBJ1-3, with 7 positions matching TRBD1. The CDR3 is 16 residues long. Germline lookup yields CDR1 MRHNA and CDR2 SNTAGT. V shed 0 bases and J 3 bases; nucleotides not matched to a gene: 5. CDR3 region: CASSDSLQGVGNTIYF. CDR3 DNA sequence: TGTGCCAGCAGTGACTCCCTGCAGGGGGTTGGAAACACCATATATTTT.

V is TRBV25-1 and J is TRBJ2-2; the D is unclear. The CDR3 length is 14 residues. The V gene's germline CDR1 is MGHDK and CDR2 SYGVNS. The germline V and J ends were trimmed by 1 base and 4 bases, with 7 bases remaining between them. DNA for the CDR3: TGTGCCAGCAGTGAATCGATGGGCACCGGGGAGCTGTTTTTT. Encoded protein: CASSESMGTGELFF.